This TCR beta chain was recovered during a study of T-cell memory formation after mild COVID-19. Study overall: TCR clusters were mostly confined to one donor each. Whole-study findings and limits: Some clones that responded turned up in pre-infection memory, which suggests that cross-reactive memory joined in. Shrinking CD4+ clones resided mostly in CM and EM, and CD8+ ones in EMRA.

Trimming removed 1 base from V and 5 bases from J, with 12 bases in between. In germline, CDR1 is SGHAT, CDR2 FQDESV (reference sequence). This CDR3 contains 15 residues. Each CDR3 protein gets one entry after TCRdb re-called the 5' RACE reads with MiXCR. The sample lists around 340,000 distinct CDR3 sequences; more than 15% were seen once. Regarding this clonotype: Its matching antigen is unknown.

The TCR was taken from a man in his late teens or twenties who had mild COVID-19 (a few samples of this study predate the infection). Cell type and time point are not known. V and J are TRBV11-1 and TRBJ1-5; D may be TRBD1 (5 bases). Sequences were obtained from PBMCs or a T cell subset sorted from them (not recorded which). CDR3 in amino acids: CASSLDRDGYQPQHF. CDR3 DNA: TGTGCCAGCAGCTTAGACCGGGACGGATATCAGCCCCAGCATTTT.